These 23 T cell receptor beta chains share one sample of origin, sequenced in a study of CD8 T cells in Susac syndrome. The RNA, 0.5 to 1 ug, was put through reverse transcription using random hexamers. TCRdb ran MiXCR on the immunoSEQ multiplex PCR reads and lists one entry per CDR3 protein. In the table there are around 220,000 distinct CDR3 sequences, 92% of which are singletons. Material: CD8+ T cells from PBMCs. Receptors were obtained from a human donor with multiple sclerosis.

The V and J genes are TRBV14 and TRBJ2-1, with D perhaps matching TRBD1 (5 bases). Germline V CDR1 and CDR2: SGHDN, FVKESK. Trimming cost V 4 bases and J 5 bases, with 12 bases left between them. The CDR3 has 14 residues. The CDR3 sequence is CASSPRAWDNEQFF. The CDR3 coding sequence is TGTGCCAGCAGCCCCAGGGCATGGGACAATGAGCAGTTCTTC.

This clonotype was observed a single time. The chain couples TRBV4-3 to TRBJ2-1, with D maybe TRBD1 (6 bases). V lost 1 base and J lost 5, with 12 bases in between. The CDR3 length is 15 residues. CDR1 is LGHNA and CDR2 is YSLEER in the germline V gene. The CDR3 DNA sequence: TGCGCCAGCAGCCAAGGGGTGGGACAAAACAATGAGCAGTTCTTC. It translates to CASSQGVGQNNEQFF.

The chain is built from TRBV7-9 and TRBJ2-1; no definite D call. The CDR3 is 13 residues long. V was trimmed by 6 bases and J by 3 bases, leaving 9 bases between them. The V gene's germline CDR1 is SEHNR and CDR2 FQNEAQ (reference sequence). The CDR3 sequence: CASSHGGYNEQFF. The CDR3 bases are TGTGCCAGCAGTCACGGTGGCTACAATGAGCAGTTCTTC. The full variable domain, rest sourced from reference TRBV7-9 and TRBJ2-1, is DTGVSQNPRHKITKRGQNVTFRCDPISEHNRLYWYRQTLGQGPEFLTYFQNEAQLEKSRLLSDRFSAERPKGSFSTLEIQRTEQGDSAMYLCASSHGGYNEQFFGPGTRLTVL.

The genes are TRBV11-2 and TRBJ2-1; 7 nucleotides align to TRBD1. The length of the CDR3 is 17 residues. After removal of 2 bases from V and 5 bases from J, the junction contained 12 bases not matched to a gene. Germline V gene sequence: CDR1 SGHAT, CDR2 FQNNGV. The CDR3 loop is CASSLNPWDRTNNEQFF. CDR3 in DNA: TGTGCCAGCAGCTTAAATCCGTGGGACAGAACAAACAATGAGCAGTTCTTC.

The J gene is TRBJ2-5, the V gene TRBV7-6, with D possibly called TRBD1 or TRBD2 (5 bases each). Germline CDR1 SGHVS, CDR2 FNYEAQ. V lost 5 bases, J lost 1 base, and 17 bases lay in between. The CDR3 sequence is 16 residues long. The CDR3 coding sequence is TGTGCCAGCAGCGTACATGAGGGGACCGCCCAAGAGACCCAGTACTTC. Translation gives CASSVHEGTAQETQYF.

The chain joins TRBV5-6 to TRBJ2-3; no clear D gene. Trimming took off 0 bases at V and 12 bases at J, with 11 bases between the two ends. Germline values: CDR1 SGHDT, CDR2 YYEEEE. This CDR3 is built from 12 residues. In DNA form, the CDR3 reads TGTGCCAGCAGCTTGGAATGGGGTAGCCAGTATTTT. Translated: CASSLEWGSQYF. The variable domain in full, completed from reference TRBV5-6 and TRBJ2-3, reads DAGVTQSPTHLIKTRGQQVTLRCSPKSGHDTVSWYQQALGQGPQFIFQYYEEEERQRGNFPDRFSGHQFPNYSSELNVNALLLGDSALYLCASSLEWGSQYFGPGTRLTVL.

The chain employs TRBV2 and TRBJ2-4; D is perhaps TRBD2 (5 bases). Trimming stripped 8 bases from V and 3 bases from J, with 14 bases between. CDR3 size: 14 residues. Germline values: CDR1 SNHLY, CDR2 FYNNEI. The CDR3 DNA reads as TGTGCCAGCCTAGGAGTGAGCGGCAAAAACATTCAGTACTTC. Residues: CASLGVSGKNIQYF.

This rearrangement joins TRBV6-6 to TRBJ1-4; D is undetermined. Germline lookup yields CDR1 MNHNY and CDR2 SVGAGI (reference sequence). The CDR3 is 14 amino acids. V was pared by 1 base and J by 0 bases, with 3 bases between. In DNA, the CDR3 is TGTGCCAGCAGTTACTTTGCAACTAATGAAAAACTGTTTTTT. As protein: CASSYFATNEKLFF.

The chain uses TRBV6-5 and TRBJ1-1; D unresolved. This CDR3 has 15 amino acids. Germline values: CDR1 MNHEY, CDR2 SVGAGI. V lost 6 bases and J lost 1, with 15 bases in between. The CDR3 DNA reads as TGTGCCAGCAGCTCGGCCCCCAACCAGAACACTGAAGCTTTCTTT. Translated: CASSSAPNQNTEAFF.

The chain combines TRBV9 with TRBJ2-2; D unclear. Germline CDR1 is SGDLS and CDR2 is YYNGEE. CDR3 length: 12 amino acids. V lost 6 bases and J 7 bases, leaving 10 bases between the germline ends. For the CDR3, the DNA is TGTGCCAGCACCCCAGATAGCGGGGAGCTGTTTTTT. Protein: CASTPDSGELFF.

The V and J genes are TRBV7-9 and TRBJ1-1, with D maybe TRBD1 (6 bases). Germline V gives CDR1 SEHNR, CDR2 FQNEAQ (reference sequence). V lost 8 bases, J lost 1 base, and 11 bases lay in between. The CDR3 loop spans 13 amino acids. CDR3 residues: CASGQTGNTEAFF. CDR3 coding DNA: TGTGCCAGCGGACAGACAGGGAACACTGAAGCTTTCTTT.

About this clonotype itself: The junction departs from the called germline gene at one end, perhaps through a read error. The CDR3 nucleotides are TGTGTCAGCTGCCTAGCGGGGGGCCCAGGGTCCTACAATGAGCAGTTCTTC. Amino acid sequence: CVSCLAGGPGSYNEQFF. The chain joins TRBV27 to TRBJ2-1; TRBD2 matches 11 bases. Germline V gives CDR1 MNHEY, CDR2 SMNVEV (reference sequence). There are 17 residues in the CDR3.

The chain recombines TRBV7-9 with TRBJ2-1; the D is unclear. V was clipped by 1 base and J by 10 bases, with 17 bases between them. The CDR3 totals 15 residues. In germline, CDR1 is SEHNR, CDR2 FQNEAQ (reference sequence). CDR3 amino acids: CASSLEVGLVREQFF. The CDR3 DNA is TGTGCCAGCAGCTTAGAAGTAGGCCTAGTGCGGGAGCAGTTCTTC.

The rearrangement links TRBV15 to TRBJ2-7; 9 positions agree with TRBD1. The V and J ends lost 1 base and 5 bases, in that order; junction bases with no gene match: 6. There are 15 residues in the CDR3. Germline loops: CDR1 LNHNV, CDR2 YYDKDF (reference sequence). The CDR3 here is CATSRATGGHNEQYF. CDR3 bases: TGTGCCACCAGCAGAGCCACAGGGGGCCACAACGAGCAGTACTTC.

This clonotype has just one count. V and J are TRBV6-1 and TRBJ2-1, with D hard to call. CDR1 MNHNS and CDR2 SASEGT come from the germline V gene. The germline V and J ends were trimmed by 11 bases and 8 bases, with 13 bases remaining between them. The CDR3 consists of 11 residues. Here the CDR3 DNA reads TGTGCCTACCTAGACTGGGATGAGCAGTTCTTC. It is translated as CAYLDWDEQFF.

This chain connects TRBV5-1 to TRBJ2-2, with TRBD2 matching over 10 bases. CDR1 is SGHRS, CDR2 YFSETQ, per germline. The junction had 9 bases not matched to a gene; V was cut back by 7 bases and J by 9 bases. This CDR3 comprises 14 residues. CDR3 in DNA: TGCGCCAGCTTGGGTCTAGCGGGAGATCGGGAGCTGTTTTTT. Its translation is CASLGLAGDRELFF.

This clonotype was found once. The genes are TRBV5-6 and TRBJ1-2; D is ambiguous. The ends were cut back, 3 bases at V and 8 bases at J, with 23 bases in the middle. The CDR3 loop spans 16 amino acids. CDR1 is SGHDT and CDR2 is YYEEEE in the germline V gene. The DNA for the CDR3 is TGTGCCAGCAGCTCCACTTGGACGACGCCTATGCAAGGCTACACCTTC. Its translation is CASSSTWTTPMQGYTF.

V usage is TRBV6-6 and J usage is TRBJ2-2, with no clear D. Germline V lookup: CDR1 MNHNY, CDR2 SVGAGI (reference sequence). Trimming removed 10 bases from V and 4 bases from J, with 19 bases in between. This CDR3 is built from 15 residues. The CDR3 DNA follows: TGTGCCACAATGGGCACGGCGGAGAGCACCGGGGAGCTGTTTTTT. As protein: CATMGTAESTGELFF.

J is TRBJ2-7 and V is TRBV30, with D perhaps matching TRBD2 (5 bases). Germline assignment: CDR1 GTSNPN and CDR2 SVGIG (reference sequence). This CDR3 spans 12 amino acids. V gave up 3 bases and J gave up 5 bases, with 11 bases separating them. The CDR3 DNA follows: TGTGCCTGGAGCGCCGCCGGGGACGAGCAGTACTTC. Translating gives CAWSAAGDEQYF.

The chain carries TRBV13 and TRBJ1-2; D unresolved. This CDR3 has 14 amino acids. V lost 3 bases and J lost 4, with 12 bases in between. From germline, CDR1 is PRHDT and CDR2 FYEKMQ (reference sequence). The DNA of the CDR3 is TGTGCCAGCAGCTTTGGTGGGAGAGGCTATGGCTACACCTTC. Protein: CASSFGGRGYGYTF.

This CDR3 is CAFPRRSNTEAFF. The CDR3 DNA sequence: TGTGCCTTCCCCCGGCGTTCGAACACTGAAGCTTTCTTT. The rearrangement links TRBV27 to TRBJ1-1; D uncertain. The CDR3 covers 13 residues. The V gene lost 11 bases and the J gene lost 1 base, with 14 bases spanning the gap. Looked up from germline, CDR1 is MNHEY and CDR2 is SMNVEV (reference sequence).

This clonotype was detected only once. CDR3 DNA: TGTGCCAGTAGTAAACTACTAGCGGGGTCGGTGAGCACCGGGGAGCTGTTTTTT. Translating gives CASSKLLAGSVSTGELFF. This chain uses TRBV19 with TRBJ2-2; TRBD2 agrees at 10 bases. The germline gives CDR1 LNHDA, CDR2 SQIVND (reference sequence). The CDR3 is 18 amino acids. V lost 4 bases and J lost 4; bases outside the gene matches: 12.

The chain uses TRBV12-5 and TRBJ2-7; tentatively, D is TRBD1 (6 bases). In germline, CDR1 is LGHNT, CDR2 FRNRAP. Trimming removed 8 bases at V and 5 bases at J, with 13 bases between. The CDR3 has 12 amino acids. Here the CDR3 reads CASQQGLDEQYF. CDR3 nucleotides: TGTGCTAGTCAACAGGGTTTGGACGAGCAGTACTTC.